These 14 T cell receptor beta chains were all obtained from the same sample, sequenced in a study of blood T cell repertoires in COVID-19. Produced via immunoSEQ multiplex PCR; TCRdb's table is partial and in-frame only. The data show tens of thousands of clones, with approximately 77% seen just once and 25% to 40% held by the top ten. Sequencing was done on a sample of peripheral blood. These receptors all come from a human donor in a cohort sampled during active COVID-19.

The rearrangement uses TRBV11-2 and TRBJ2-5; 7 nucleotides align to TRBD2. Trimming cost V 1 base and J 5 bases; bases outside gene matches: 7. From germline, CDR1 is SGHAT and CDR2 FQNNGV. This CDR3 comprises 15 residues. The CDR3 region is CASSLGDPAGETQYF. The DNA for the CDR3 is TGTGCCAGCAGCTTAGGGGACCCAGCGGGGGAGACCCAGTACTTC.

The rearrangement links TRBV30 to TRBJ1-1; 7 bases fit TRBD1. CDR3 length: 14 amino acids. Germline assignment: CDR1 GTSNPN and CDR2 SVGIG (reference sequence). V lost 3 bases to trimming and J lost 1 base; unmatched junction nucleotides: 5. This chain's CDR3 is CAWSLGQANTEAFF. The CDR3 nucleotides are TGTGCCTGGAGCCTCGGACAGGCGAACACTGAAGCTTTCTTT.

The CDR3, as DNA: TGTGCCAGCAGCTTGTCGGGACAGCGCGAGCAGTACTTC. It codes for CASSLSGQREQYF. The V gene is TRBV7-2, the J gene TRBJ2-7; 7 nucleotides match TRBD1. Germline V gene sequence: CDR1 SGHTA, CDR2 FQGNSA. CDR3 length: 13 amino acids. The J segment lost 6 bases and the V segment lost 3 bases, leaving 5 bases of the junction unmatched.

The chain combines TRBV7-3 with TRBJ2-2, with 10 bases identical to TRBD2. This CDR3 comprises 15 residues. Trimming removed 1 base from V and 8 bases from J; junction bases left unmatched: 4. Germline lookup yields CDR1 SGHTA and CDR2 FQGTGA. The CDR3, as DNA: TGTGCCAGCAGCTTAATAACTAGCGGGAAGGGGGAGCTGTTTTTT. Protein: CASSLITSGKGELFF.

Here the CDR3 DNA reads TGTGCCAGCAGCTGGCGGGGGGGGATCTCACCCCTCCACTTT. Amino acids: CASSWRGGISPLHF. The chain links TRBV7-2 to TRBJ1-6, with D perhaps TRBD1 (5 bases). CDR1 is SGHTA, CDR2 FQGNSA, per germline. This CDR3 comprises 14 residues. V was cut by 4 bases and J by 10 bases, with 14 bases left in between.

On this clone itself: Other DNA variants within this sample encode the same CDR3. V gene TRBV28 combines with J gene TRBJ1-5; 10 positions agree with TRBD1. Germline CDR1 MDHEN, CDR2 SYDVKM. V shed 5 bases, J shed 5 bases, and the junction held 3 bases outside the gene matches. This CDR3 comprises 14 residues. The CDR3 region has the DNA TGTGCCAGCAGTCCCGGGACAGGGGATCAGCCCCAGCATTTT. It encodes CASSPGTGDQPQHF.

The V gene is TRBV5-1, the J gene TRBJ2-4, with 7 nucleotides matching TRBD2. Germline CDR1 and CDR2: SGHRS and YFSETQ. J lost 0 bases, V lost 4 bases, and 7 bases had no gene match. The CDR3 sequence is 16 residues long. In DNA form, the CDR3 reads TGCGCCAGCAGCCCTGGGGGAGGGCCAGCCAAAAACATTCAGTACTTC. Translated: CASSPGGGPAKNIQYF.

This clone has only a few counts. This sequence joins TRBV5-4 and TRBJ2-7; 7 nucleotides align to TRBD1. The CDR3 runs 14 residues. From germline, CDR1 is SGHNT and CDR2 YYREEE (reference sequence). The J segment lost 0 bases and the V segment lost 8 bases, leaving 8 bases of the junction unmatched. CDR3 bases: TGTGCCAGTAATCCCCGGGACAGCTCCTACGAGCAGTACTTC. It specifies CASNPRDSSYEQYF.

The table lists this clone with many counts. V is TRBV4-1 and J is TRBJ2-3, with no clear D. Trimming took 0 bases from V and 0 from J, leaving 10 bases between them. The CDR3 consists of 16 residues. Germline values: CDR1 MGHRA, CDR2 YSYEKL. The CDR3 is CASSQDRSDSTDTQYF. DNA of the CDR3: TGCGCCAGCAGCCAAGATCGCAGCGATAGCACAGATACGCAGTATTTT.

Here the CDR3 DNA reads TGTGCCAGCAGTTCTGGACTAGCGGGAGGGCTAAAGGGTGAGCAGTTCTTC. It encodes CASSSGLAGGLKGEQFF. The V and J genes are TRBV28 and TRBJ2-1, with TRBD2 matching 15 bases. The CDR3 is 17 residues long. Germline CDR1 and CDR2: MDHEN and SYDVKM. V lost 4 bases, J lost 9 bases, and 10 bases stayed unmatched.

The gene calls are TRBV18 and TRBJ2-5, with D tentatively TRBD1 (6 bases). The CDR3 contains 15 residues. V gave up 3 bases and J gave up 7 bases, with 18 bases separating them. Germline values: CDR1 KGHSH, CDR2 LQKENI. Here the CDR3 reads CASSPNYRATPTQYF. CDR3 in DNA: TGTGCCAGCTCACCCAACTACAGGGCCACCCCGACCCAGTACTTC.

The rearrangement uses TRBV6-5 and TRBJ1-4, with TRBD1 matching over 9 bases. The germline V gene encodes CDR1 MNHEY and CDR2 SVGAGI. The length of the CDR3 is 14 residues. Unmatched junction bases numbered 7, after V lost 6 bases and J lost 8 bases. CDR3 DNA: TGTGCCAGCAGGTCCGGGACAGGGAACGAAAAACTGTTTTTT. It translates to CASRSGTGNEKLFF.

The chain recombines TRBV6-1 with TRBJ2-2; no firm D call. This CDR3 contains 13 residues. V lost 3 bases, J lost 5 bases, and 7 bases lay in between. The germline V gene has CDR1 MNHNS and CDR2 SASEGT. The DNA for the CDR3 is TGTGCCAGCAGTGAGGCCGGGACCGGGGAGCTGTTTTTT. Its protein product is CASSEAGTGELFF.

The CDR3 reads CASSLGGLEAKVQYF. The CDR3 DNA sequence: TGTGCCAGCAGCCTGGGGGGACTAGAGGCGAAAGTTCAGTACTTC. The V gene is TRBV7-9, the J gene TRBJ2-4, with 8 bases identical to TRBD2. In germline, CDR1 is SEHNR, CDR2 FQNEAQ (reference sequence). With 5 bases clipped from V and 11 bases from J, the junction kept 14 bases outside the gene matches. The CDR3 length is 15 residues.